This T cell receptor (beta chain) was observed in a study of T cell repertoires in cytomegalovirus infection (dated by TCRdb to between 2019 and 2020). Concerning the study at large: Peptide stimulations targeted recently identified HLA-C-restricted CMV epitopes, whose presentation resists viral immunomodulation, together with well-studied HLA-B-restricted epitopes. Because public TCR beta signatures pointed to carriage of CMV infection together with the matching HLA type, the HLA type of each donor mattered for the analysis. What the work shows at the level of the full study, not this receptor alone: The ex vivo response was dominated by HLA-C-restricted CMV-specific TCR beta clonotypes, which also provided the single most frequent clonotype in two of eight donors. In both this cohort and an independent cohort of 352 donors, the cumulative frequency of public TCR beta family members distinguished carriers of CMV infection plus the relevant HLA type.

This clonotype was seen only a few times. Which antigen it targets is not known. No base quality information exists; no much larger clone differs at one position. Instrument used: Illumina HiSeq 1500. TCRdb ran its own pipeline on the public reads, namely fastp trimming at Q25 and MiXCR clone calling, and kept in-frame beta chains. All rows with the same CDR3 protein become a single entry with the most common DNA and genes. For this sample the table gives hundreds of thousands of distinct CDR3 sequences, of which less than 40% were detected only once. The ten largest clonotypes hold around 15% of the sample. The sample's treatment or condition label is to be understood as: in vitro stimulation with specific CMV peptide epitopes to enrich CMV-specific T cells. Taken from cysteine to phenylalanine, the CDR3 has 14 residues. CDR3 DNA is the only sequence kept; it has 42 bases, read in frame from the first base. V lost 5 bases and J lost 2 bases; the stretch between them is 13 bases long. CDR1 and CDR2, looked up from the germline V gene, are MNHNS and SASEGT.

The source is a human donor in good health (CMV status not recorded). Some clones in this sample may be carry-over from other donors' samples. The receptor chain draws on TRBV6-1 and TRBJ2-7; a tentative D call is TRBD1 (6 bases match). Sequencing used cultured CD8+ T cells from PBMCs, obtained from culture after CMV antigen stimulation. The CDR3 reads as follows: CASSPQDSAYEQYF. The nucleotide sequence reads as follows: TGTGCCAGCAGTCCCCAGGACAGCGCCTACGAGCAGTACTTC.